The T cell receptor beta chain described here comes from a study of cytomegalovirus exposure and HLA in healthy donors. The protocol was immunoSEQ multiplex PCR, while the TCRdb copy is restricted to in-frame clones and leaves out a portion. The table has fewer than 120,000 clones, over 85% seen once; the top ten hold approximately 1.9%. This clone appeared once. The CDR3 is 13 amino acids. Looked up from germline, CDR1 is SGDLS and CDR2 is YYNGEE. V was trimmed by 6 bases and J by 3 bases, leaving 10 bases between them. The V gene is TRBV9, the J gene TRBJ2-1, with D tentatively TRBD1 (5 bases). Sequenced input: PBMCs. This clonotype was sampled from a woman in her late teens or twenties in good health and CMV-seronegative. CDR3 in amino acids: CASTSTGYNEQFF. In DNA, the CDR3 is TGTGCCAGCACCTCTACAGGCTACAATGAGCAGTTCTTC. The full variable domain, completed using reference TRBV9 and TRBJ2-1, is DSGVTQTPKHLITATGQRVTLRCSPRSGDLSVYWYQQSLDQGLQFLIQYYNGEERAKGNILERFSAQQFPDLHSELNLSSLELGDSALYFCASTSTGYNEQFFGPGTRLTVL.